The rows below give T cell receptor beta chains drawn from one sample of a study of identical twins. TCRdb analysed the 5' RACE reads with MiXCR anew, one entry per CDR3 protein. The data contain fewer than 900,000 distinct CDR3 sequences, roughly 20% of them singletons. The same sample was also studied in work on T cells expressing NK-cell markers.

Input material: PBMCs. These receptors were collected from a woman aged 18-29 years in good health. CDR3s include the opening cysteine and the closing phenylalanine or tryptophan. D genes are given only for firm matches. Clone size is not always given. Where it is, it says once, few, many or a class for expanded clones.

D gene,clone size,J gene,V gene,CDR3 protein,CDR3 DNA
NA,NA,TRBJ1-2,TRBV4-1,CASSQEGQPIPYGYTF,TGCGCCAGCAGCCAAGAAGGACAGCCGATTCCCTATGGCTACACCTTC
NA,few,TRBJ1-6,TRBV9,CASSSRRSGNSPLHF,TGTGCCAGCAGCTCCCGGCGGTCCGGGAATTCACCCCTCCACTTT
TRBD1,NA,TRBJ2-1,TRBV12-3/TRBV12-4,CASRDQIGGDNEQFF,TGTGCCAGCAGAGATCAAATAGGGGGCGACAATGAGCAGTTCTTC
TRBD2,few,TRBJ2-7,TRBV2,CASSEEVVLAGEQYF,TGTGCCAGCAGTGAAGAGGTCGTGCTAGCGGGCGAGCAGTACTTC
NA,few,TRBJ1-2,TRBV6-5,CASTSQDSDLRYTF,TGTGCCAGCACTTCCCAGGACAGTGACCTTCGCTACACCTTC
NA,many,TRBJ1-2,TRBV29-1,CSVEEGKARGGGYTF,TGCAGCGTTGAAGAGGGCAAGGCCAGGGGAGGGGGCTACACCTTC
NA,NA,TRBJ1-2,TRBV6-1,CASSVVLQYGYTF,TGTGCCAGCAGTGTAGTGTTACAGTATGGCTACACCTTC
NA,few,TRBJ1-2,TRBV20-1,CSADTGRANYGYTF,TGCAGTGCGGACACAGGGAGAGCTAACTATGGCTACACCTTC
NA,NA,TRBJ2-3,TRBV20-1,CSARRTSTDTQYF,TGCAGTGCTAGACGGACTAGCACAGATACGCAGTATTTT
TRBD2,many,TRBJ2-1,TRBV20-1,CSARDRIAGGRNEQFF,TGCAGTGCTAGAGATAGGATAGCGGGGGGTCGAAATGAGCAGTTCTTC
NA,NA,TRBJ2-5,TRBV20-1,CSAPPAFGETQYF,TGCAGTGCTCCACCTGCTTTTGGGGAGACCCAGTACTTC
TRBD2,NA,TRBJ2-5,TRBV5-1,CASSLGSGAFQETQYF,TGCGCCAGCAGCTTGGGTAGCGGGGCGTTTCAAGAGACCCAGTACTTC
TRBD2,many,TRBJ2-2,TRBV11-2,CASSSSQSQLAWTGELFF,TGTGCCAGCAGCTCGTCCCAATCTCAACTAGCGTGGACCGGGGAGCTGTTTTTT
NA,NA,TRBJ1-1,TRBV25-1,CASQNGGERTEAFF,TGTGCCAGTCAAAACGGCGGAGAAAGGACTGAAGCTTTCTTT
NA,few,TRBJ2-3,TRBV5-1,CASSLGQVLADTQYF,TGCGCCAGCAGCTTGGGACAGGTTCTGGCAGATACGCAGTATTTT
NA,NA,TRBJ2-7,TRBV15,CATSREQYEQYF,TGTGCCACCAGCAGAGAGCAATACGAGCAGTACTTC
NA,few,TRBJ1-4,TRBV5-1,CASSEDGHNEKLFF,TGCGCCAGCAGCGAGGACGGCCATAATGAAAAACTGTTTTTT
NA,NA,TRBJ1-4,TRBV19,CASRPPRGEKLFF,TGTGCCAGCAGACCGCCGAGGGGTGAAAAACTGTTTTTT
TRBD2,NA,TRBJ2-5,TRBV5-1,CASSWRLAGGDQETQYF,TGCGCCAGCAGCTGGAGACTAGCGGGGGGAGATCAAGAGACCCAGTACTTC
NA,NA,TRBJ1-2,TRBV29-1,CSVGENYGYTF,TGCAGCGTTGGAGAGAACTATGGCTACACCTTC
NA,few,TRBJ2-5,TRBV9,CASSVGFVQETQYF,TGTGCCAGCAGCGTAGGATTTGTGCAAGAGACCCAGTACTTC
NA,many,TRBJ1-1,TRBV29-1,CSVLTRETNTEAFF,TGCAGCGTTCTTACACGGGAGACCAACACTGAAGCTTTCTTT
NA,many,TRBJ2-3,TRBV20-1,CSARDRIQILSTDTQYF,TGCAGTGCTAGAGATCGAATCCAAATCCTAAGCACAGATACGCAGTATTTT